This passage covers 14 T cell receptor beta chains from one sample sequenced in a study of Graves' ophthalmopathy and Graves' hyperthyroidism. Amplification targeted the TCR beta CDR3 regions, with RNA transcripts as the source material. First-round RT-PCR with HTBI primers preceded a second-round multiplex PCR. Via MiXCR, TCRdb re-called the multiplex PCR reads, giving one row per CDR3 protein. The sample lists hundreds of thousands of distinct CDR3 sequences; over 40% were seen once. What was sequenced was peripheral blood. These receptor sequences come from an adult man with Graves' ophthalmopathy.

V gene TRBV29-1 combines with J gene TRBJ1-5; 7 bases match TRBD1. The CDR3 has 12 residues. Germline V lookup: CDR1 SQVTM, CDR2 ANQGSEA. CDR3 in amino acids: CIAGQRNQPQHF. Written as DNA, the CDR3 is TGCATCGCGGGACAGAGAAATCAGCCCCAGCATTTT.

This clonotype was detected many times. V is TRBV24-1 and J is TRBJ2-5; 7 bases match TRBD1. The CDR3 covers 17 residues. CDR1 is KGHDR and CDR2 is SFDVKD in the germline V gene. Losses at the gene ends were 1 base for V and 5 bases for J; bases not matched to a gene: 12. Here the CDR3 DNA reads TGTGCCACCAGTGATTTCCCACCGACAGGGATGGGCGAGACCCAGTACTTC. It translates to CATSDFPPTGMGETQYF.

V and J are TRBV29-1 and TRBJ2-7; 7 bases match TRBD2. CDR3 size: 13 residues. Germline CDR1 is SQVTM and CDR2 is ANQGSEA. With 6 bases clipped from V and 4 bases from J, the junction kept 9 bases outside the gene matches. DNA for the CDR3: TGCAGCGTCCGGGCCAGCGGGGCGTACGAGCAGTACTTC. Translation gives CSVRASGAYEQYF.

The chain has TRBV25-1 and TRBJ2-2; D gene unclear. V lost 8 bases and J lost 0, with 13 bases in between. Germline V CDR1 and CDR2: MGHDK, SYGVNS. CDR3 size: 15 residues. CDR3 sequence: CASSLPYANTGELFF. CDR3 bases: TGTGCCAGCTCACTGCCCTACGCGAACACCGGGGAGCTGTTTTTT.

This clonotype was seen many times. The chain combines TRBV11-1 with TRBJ2-7; no reliable D call. Trimming removed 4 bases at V and 3 bases at J, with 16 bases between. Germline loops: CDR1 SGHAT, CDR2 FQDESV (reference sequence). The CDR3 contains 15 residues. The CDR3: CASSYQLGPDYEQYF. As DNA, the CDR3 is TGTGCCAGCAGCTACCAACTCGGCCCTGACTACGAGCAGTACTTC. Filled out from reference TRBV11-1 and TRBJ2-7, the complete variable domain reads EAEVAQSPRYKITEKSQAVAFWCDPISGHATLYWYRQILGQGPELLVQFQDESVVDDSQLPKDRFSAERLKGVDSTLKIQPAELGDSAMYLCASSYQLGPDYEQYFGPGTRLTVT.

This clonotype has more than one count but fewer than ten. The chain joins TRBV6-4 to TRBJ2-5, with TRBD2 matching over 10 bases. V shed 8 bases, J shed 6 bases, and the junction held 9 bases outside the gene matches. Looked up from germline, CDR1 is MRHNA and CDR2 is SNTAGT. CDR3 length: 14 residues. DNA for the CDR3: TGTGCCAGCGTACTCGAGCGGGAGGGTCAGACCCAGTACTTC. Its translation is CASVLEREGQTQYF.

Many counts were recorded for this clonotype. This chain links TRBV2 with TRBJ1-2; 8 bases are a match to TRBD1. CDR1 is SNHLY, CDR2 FYNNEI, per germline. The CDR3 totals 14 residues. V lost 7 bases to trimming and J lost 8 bases; unmatched junction nucleotides: 12. The CDR3 sequence is CASMVVTGEGGYTF. CDR3 in DNA: TGTGCCAGCATGGTCGTGACAGGGGAAGGAGGCTACACCTTC.

This clonotype was found a few times. A junction boundary mismatches the germline segment, possibly from a read error. The rearrangement links TRBV7-8 to TRBJ2-7; 8 bases fit TRBD2. CDR1 is SGHVS, CDR2 FQNEAQ, per germline. This CDR3 is 15 amino acids long. CDR3 in amino acids: CASSFRSGDSYEQYF. CDR3 DNA: TGCGCCAGCAGCTTCCGTAGCGGGGATTCCTACGAGCAGTACTTC.

The rearrangement joins TRBV25-1 to TRBJ1-4; no clear D. CDR3 length: 14 amino acids. V lost 3 bases, J lost 7 bases, and 12 bases lay in between. Germline V gene data show CDR1 as MGHDK and CDR2 as SYGVNS. Here the CDR3 reads CASSEEQPFEKLFF. For the CDR3, the DNA is TGTGCCAGCAGTGAGGAACAGCCATTTGAAAAACTGTTTTTT. Full variable domain (remainder filled in from reference TRBV25-1 and TRBJ1-4): EADIYQTPRYLVIGTGKKITLECSQTMGHDKMYWYQQDPGMELHLIHYSYGVNSTEKGDLSSESTVSRIRTEHFPLTLESARPSHTSQYLCASSEEQPFEKLFFGSGTQLSVL.

Note on this clonotype: This sequence may be a read error, since a much larger clone differs from it by one base. This chain links TRBV19 with TRBJ2-5; maybe TRBD1 (6 bases). The germline V gene encodes CDR1 LNHDA and CDR2 SQIVND (reference sequence). The CDR3 runs 17 residues. CDR3 in amino acids: CASSMSSGTLGQEAQYF. The CDR3 bases are TGTGCCAGTAGTATGTCGTCCGGGACACTGGGGCAAGAGGCCCAGTACTTC.

This clonotype was counted at least ten times. The chain links TRBV15 to TRBJ1-2; 8 bases line up with TRBD1. The trim removed 3 bases at V and 5 bases at J, leaving 8 bases unmatched. The CDR3 loop spans 15 amino acids. Germline V gene lookup returns CDR1 LNHNV and CDR2 YYDKDF (reference sequence). DNA for the CDR3: TGTGCCACCAGCAGTGTCAGAACAGGGGGTTATGGCTACACCTTC. Its protein product is CATSSVRTGGYGYTF.

This clonotype has ten or more counts. The chain has TRBV5-1 and TRBJ1-4; TRBD1 might be the D (5 bases). Between the trimmed V and J ends, which lost 3 bases and 3 bases, there was a span of 12 bases. Germline CDR1 is SGHRS and CDR2 is YFSETQ. The CDR3 loop spans 15 amino acids. This chain's CDR3 is CASSWDSRANEKLFF. The CDR3 nucleotides are TGCGCCAGCAGCTGGGACTCCAGGGCTAATGAAAAACTGTTTTTT.

J is TRBJ2-7 and V is TRBV19, with D possibly matching TRBD2 (5 bases). Trimming pared 1 base from V and 0 bases from J, leaving 7 bases between. Per the germline V gene, CDR1 is LNHDA and CDR2 is SQIVND (reference sequence). This CDR3 spans 14 amino acids. The CDR3: CASSIGESSYEQYF. Written as DNA, the CDR3 is TGTGCCAGTAGTATAGGGGAGAGCTCCTACGAGCAGTACTTC.

The gene calls are TRBV5-6 and TRBJ2-2; D perhaps matches TRBD1 (6 bases). V lost 2 bases and J lost 3, with 11 bases in between. The length of the CDR3 is 15 residues. The germline V gene encodes CDR1 SGHDT and CDR2 YYEEEE. CDR3 coding DNA: TGTGCCAGCAGCTTCCAGGGGCCCGACACCGGGGAGCTGTTTTTT. Protein sequence: CASSFQGPDTGELFF.